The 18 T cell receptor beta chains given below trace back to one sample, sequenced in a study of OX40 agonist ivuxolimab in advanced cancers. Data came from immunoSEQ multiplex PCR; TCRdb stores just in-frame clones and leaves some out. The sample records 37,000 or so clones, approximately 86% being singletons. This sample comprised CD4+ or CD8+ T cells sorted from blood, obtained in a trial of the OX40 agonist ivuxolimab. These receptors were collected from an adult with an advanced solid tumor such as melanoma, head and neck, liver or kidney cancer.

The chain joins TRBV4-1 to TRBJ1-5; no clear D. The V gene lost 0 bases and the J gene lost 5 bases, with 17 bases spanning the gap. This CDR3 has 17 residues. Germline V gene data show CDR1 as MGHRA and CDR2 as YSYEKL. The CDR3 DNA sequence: TGCGCCAGCAGCCAAGAATCGCCCTCGGGCGGGGATCAGCCCCAGCATTTT. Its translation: CASSQESPSGGDQPQHF.

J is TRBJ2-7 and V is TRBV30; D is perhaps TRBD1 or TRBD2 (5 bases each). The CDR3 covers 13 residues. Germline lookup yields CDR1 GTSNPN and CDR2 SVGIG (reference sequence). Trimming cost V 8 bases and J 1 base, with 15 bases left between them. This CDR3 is CAGRDVPSYEQYF. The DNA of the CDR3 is TGTGCCGGCCGGGACGTACCTTCCTACGAGCAGTACTTC.

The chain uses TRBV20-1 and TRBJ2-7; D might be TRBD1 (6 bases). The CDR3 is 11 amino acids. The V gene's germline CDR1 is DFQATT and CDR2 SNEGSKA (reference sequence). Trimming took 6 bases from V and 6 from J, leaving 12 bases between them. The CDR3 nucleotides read TGCAGTGCGGGACAAGGGCTCGAGCAGTACTTC. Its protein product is CSAGQGLEQYF.

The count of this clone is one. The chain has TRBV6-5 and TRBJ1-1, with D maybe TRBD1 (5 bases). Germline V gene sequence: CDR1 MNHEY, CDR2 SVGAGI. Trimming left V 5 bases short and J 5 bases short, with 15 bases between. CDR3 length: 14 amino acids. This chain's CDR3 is CASSRQPMGTEAFF. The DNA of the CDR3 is TGTGCCAGCAGTCGACAGCCCATGGGGACTGAAGCTTTCTTT.

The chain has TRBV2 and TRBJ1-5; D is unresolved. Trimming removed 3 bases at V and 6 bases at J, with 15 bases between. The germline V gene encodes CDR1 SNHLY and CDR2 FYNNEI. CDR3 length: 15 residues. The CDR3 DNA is TGTGCCAGCAGTGAGCAAGGGAGAATCGGTCAGCCCCAGCATTTT. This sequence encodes CASSEQGRIGQPQHF.

The CDR3 DNA is TGTGCCAGCCCGGACTGGGGGAGGGGGAGTTTGACCCAGTACTTC. This gives the protein CASPDWGRGSLTQYF. The chain uses TRBV6-4 and TRBJ2-5; D perhaps matches TRBD2 (7 bases). Trimming removed 8 bases at V and 7 bases at J, with 23 bases between. This CDR3 spans 15 amino acids. Germline V gene data show CDR1 as MRHNA and CDR2 as SNTAGT.

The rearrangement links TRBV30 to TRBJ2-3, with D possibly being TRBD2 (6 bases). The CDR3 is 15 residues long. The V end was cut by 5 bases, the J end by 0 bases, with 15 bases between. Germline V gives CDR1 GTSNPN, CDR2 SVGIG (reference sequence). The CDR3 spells CAWEGRRGSTDTQYF. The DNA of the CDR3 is TGTGCCTGGGAGGGGCGGCGGGGAAGCACAGATACGCAGTATTTT.

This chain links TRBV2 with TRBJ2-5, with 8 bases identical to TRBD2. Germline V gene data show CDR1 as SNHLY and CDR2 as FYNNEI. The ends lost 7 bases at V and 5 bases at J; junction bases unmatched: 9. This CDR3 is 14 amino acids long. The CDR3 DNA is TGTGCCAGCAAACCGGGAGGGCCGGGTGAGACCCAGTACTTC. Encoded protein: CASKPGGPGETQYF. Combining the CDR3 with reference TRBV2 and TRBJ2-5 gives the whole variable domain EPEVTQTPSHQVTQMGQEVILRCVPISNHLYFYWYRQILGQKVEFLVSFYNNEISEKSEIFDDQFSVERPDGSNFTLKIRSTKLEDSAMYFCASKPGGPGETQYFGPGTRLLVL.

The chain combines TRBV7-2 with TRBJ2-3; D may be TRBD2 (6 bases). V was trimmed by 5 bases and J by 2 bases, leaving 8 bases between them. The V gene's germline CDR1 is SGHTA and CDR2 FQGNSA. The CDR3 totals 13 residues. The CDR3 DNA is TGTGCCAGCAGCCCGGACTACACAGATACGCAGTATTTT. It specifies CASSPDYTDTQYF.

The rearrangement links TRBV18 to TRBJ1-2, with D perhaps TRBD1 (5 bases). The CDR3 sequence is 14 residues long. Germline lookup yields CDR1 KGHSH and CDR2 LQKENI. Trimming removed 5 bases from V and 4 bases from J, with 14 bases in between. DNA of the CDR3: TGTGCCAGCTCAAGAGGGACGGACCTCTATGGCTACACCTTC. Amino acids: CASSRGTDLYGYTF.

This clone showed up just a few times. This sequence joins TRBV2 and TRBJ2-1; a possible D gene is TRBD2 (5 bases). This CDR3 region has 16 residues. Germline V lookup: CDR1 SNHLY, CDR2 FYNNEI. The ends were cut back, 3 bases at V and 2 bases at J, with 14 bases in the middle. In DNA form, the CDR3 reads TGTGCCAGCAGTGACAGGCGGGCCGAAACCTACAATGAGCAGTTCTTC. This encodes CASSDRRAETYNEQFF.

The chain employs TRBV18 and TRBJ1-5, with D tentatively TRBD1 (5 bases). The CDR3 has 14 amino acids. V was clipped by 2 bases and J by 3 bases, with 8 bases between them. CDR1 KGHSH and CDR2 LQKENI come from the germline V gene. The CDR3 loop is CASSPGGDNQPQHF. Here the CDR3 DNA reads TGTGCCAGCTCACCAGGAGGGGACAATCAGCCCCAGCATTTT.

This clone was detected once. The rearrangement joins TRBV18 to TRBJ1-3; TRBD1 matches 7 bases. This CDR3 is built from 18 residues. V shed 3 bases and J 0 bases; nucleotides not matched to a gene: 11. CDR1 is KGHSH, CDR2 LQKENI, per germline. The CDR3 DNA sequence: TGTGCCAGCTCACCGCTAGTAGGAGGGGGCGTCTCTGGAAACACCATATATTTT. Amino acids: CASSPLVGGGVSGNTIYF.

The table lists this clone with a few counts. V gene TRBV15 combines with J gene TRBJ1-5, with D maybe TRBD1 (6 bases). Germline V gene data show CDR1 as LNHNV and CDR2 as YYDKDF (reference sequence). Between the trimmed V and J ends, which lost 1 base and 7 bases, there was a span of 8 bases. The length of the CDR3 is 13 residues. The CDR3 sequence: CATSRAGDQPQHF. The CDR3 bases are TGTGCCACCAGCAGAGCAGGGGACCAGCCCCAGCATTTT.

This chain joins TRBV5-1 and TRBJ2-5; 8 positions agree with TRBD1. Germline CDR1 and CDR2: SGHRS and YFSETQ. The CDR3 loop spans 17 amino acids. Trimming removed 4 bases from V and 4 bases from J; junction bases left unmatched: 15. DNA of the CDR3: TGCGCCAGCAGCGCCGGACAGGGAACTCTTCGCGTAGAGACCCAGTACTTC. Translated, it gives CASSAGQGTLRVETQYF. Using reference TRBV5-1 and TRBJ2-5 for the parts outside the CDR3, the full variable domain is KAGVTQTPRYLIKTRGQQVTLSCSPISGHRSVSWYQQTPGQGLQFLFEYFSETQRNKGNFPGRFSGRQFSNSRSEMNVSTLELGDSALYLCASSAGQGTLRVETQYFGPGTRLLVL.

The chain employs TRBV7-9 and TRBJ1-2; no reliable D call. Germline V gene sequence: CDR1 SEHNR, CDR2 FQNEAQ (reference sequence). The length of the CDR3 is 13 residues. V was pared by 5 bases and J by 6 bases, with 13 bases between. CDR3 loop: CASSRAPTDGYTF. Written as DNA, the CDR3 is TGTGCCAGCAGCCGGGCCCCGACGGATGGCTACACCTTC.

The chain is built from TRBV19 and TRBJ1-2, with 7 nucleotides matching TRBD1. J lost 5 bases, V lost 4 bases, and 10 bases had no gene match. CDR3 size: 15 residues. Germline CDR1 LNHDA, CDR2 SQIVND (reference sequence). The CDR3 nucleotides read TGTGCCAGTAGTAGGAACTGGGACAGTCGGTATGGCTACACCTTC. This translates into CASSRNWDSRYGYTF.

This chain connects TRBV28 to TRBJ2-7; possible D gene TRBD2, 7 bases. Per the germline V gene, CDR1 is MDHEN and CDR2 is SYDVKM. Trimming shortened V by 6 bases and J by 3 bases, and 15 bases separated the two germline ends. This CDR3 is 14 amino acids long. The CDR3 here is CASRNAGAVYEQYF. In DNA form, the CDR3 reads TGTGCCAGCAGGAACGCGGGGGCGGTCTACGAGCAGTACTTC.